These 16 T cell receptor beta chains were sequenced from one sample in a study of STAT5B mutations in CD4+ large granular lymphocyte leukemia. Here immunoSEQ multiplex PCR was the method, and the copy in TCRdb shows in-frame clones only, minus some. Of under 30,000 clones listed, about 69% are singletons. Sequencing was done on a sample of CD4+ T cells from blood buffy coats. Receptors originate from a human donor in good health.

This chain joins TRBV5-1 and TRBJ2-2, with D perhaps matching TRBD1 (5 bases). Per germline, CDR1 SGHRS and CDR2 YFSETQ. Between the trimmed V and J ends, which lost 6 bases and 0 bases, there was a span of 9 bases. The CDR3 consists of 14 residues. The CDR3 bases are TGCGCCAGCACAAGACAGACGAACACCGGGGAGCTGTTTTTT. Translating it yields CASTRQTNTGELFF. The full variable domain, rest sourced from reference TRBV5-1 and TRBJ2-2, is KAGVTQTPRYLIKTRGQQVTLSCSPISGHRSVSWYQQTPGQGLQFLFEYFSETQRNKGNFPGRFSGRQFSNSRSEMNVSTLELGDSALYLCASTRQTNTGELFFGEGSRLTVL.

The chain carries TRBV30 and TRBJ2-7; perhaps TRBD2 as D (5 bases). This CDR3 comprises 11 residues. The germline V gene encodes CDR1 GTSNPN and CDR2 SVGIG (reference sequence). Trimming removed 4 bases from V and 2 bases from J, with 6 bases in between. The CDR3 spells CAWTRAYEQYF. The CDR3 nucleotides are TGTGCCTGGACGCGGGCCTACGAGCAGTACTTC.

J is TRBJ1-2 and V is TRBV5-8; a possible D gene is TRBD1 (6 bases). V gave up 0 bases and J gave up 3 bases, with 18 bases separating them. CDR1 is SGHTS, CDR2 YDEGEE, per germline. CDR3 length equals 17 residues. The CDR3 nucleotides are TGTGCCAGCAGCTTGGTCCAGGGGAGGCATTTGGACTATGGCTACACCTTC. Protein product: CASSLVQGRHLDYGYTF.

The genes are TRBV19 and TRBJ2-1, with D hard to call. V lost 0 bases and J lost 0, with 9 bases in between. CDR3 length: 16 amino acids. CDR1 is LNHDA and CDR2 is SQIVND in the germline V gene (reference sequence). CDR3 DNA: TGTGCCAGTAGTATAGAGGGTTGGAGCTCCTACAATGAGCAGTTCTTC. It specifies CASSIEGWSSYNEQFF.

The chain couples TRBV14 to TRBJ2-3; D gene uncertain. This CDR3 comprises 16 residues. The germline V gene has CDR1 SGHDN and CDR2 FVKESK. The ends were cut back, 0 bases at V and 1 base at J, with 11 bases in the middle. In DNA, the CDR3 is TGTGCCAGCAGCCAAGATGAGAGCACACGCACAGATACGCAGTATTTT. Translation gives CASSQDESTRTDTQYF.

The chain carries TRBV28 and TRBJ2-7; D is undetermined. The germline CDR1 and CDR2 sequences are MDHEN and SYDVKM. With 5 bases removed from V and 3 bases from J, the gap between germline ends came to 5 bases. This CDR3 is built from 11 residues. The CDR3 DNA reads TGTGCCAGCAGTGGCAACTACGAGCAGTACTTC. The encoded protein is CASSGNYEQYF.

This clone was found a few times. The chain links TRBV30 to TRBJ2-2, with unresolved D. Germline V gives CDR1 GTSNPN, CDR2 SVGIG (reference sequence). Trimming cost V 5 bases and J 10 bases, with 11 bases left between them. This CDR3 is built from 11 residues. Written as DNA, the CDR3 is TGTGCCTGGGATAAGGTAGCGGAGCTGTTTTTT. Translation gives CAWDKVAELFF.

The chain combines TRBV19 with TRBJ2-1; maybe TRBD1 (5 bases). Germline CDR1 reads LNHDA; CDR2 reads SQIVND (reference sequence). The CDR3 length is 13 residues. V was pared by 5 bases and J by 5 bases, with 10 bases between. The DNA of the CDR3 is TGTGCCAGTAGTCAGGGCTTGGACAATGAGCAGTTCTTC. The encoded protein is CASSQGLDNEQFF.

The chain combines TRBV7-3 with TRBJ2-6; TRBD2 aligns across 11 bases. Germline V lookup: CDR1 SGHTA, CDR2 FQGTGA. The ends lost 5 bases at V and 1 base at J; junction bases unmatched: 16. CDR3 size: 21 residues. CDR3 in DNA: TGTGCCAGCAGCGCGAATCCCTTAGCGGGAGGGGGTAGGTCTGGGGCCAACGTCCTGACTTTC. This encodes CASSANPLAGGGRSGANVLTF.

The chain's CDR3 is CASTNYWTDGYTF. CDR3 in DNA: TGTGCCAGTACCAATTACTGGACAGATGGCTACACCTTC. This rearrangement joins TRBV19 to TRBJ1-2; weak D call: TRBD1 (6 bases). Germline V gene data show CDR1 as LNHDA and CDR2 as SQIVND (reference sequence). The V end lost 7 bases, the J end lost 6 bases, and 15 bases lay between the germline ends. The CDR3 has 13 amino acids.

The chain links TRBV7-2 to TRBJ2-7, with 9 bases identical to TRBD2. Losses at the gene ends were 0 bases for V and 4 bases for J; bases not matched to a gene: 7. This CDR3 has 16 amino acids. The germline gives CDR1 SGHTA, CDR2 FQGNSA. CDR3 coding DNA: TGTGCCAGCAGCTTAGCTAGCGGGAGTTTTTTTTACGAGCAGTACTTC. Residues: CASSLASGSFFYEQYF. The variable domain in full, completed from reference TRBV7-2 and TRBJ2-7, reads GAGVSQSPSNKVTEKGKDVELRCDPISGHTALYWYRQSLGQGLEFLIYFQGNSAPDKSGLPSDRFSAERTGGSVSTLTIQRTQQEDSAVYLCASSLASGSFFYEQYFGPGTRLTVT.

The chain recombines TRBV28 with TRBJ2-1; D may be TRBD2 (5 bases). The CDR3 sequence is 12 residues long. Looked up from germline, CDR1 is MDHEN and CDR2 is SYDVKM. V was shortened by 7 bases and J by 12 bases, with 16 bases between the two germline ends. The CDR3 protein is CASTAPGVWQFF. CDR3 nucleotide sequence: TGTGCCAGCACCGCCCCCGGGGTATGGCAGTTCTTC.

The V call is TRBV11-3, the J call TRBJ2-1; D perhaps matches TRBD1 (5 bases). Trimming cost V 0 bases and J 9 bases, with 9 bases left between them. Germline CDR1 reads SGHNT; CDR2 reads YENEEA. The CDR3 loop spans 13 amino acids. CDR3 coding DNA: TGTGCCAGCAGCTTAGAGATGGGGCGTGAGCAGTTCTTC. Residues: CASSLEMGREQFF.

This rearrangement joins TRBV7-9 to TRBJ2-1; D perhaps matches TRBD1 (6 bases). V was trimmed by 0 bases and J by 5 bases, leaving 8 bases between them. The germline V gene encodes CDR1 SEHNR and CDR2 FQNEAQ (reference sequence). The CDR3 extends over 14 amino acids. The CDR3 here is CASSLADSHNEQFF. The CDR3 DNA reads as TGTGCCAGCAGCTTAGCGGACAGTCACAATGAGCAGTTCTTC. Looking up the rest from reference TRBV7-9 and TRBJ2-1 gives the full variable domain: DTGVSQNPRHKITKRGQNVTFRCDPISEHNRLYWYRQTLGQGPEFLTYFQNEAQLEKSRLLSDRFSAERPKGSFSTLEIQRTEQGDSAMYLCASSLADSHNEQFFGPGTRLTVL.

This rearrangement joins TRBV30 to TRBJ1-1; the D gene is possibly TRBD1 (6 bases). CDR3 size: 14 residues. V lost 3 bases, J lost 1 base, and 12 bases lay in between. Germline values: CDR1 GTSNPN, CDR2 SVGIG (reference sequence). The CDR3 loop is CAWRIQGKNTEAFF. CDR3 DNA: TGTGCCTGGAGGATACAGGGAAAGAACACTGAAGCTTTCTTT.

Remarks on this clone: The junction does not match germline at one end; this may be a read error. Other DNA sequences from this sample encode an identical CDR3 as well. The CDR3, as DNA: TGTGCCAGCAGCATGACAGTGGGCACTGAAGCATTCTTT. This codes for CASSMTVGTEAFF. J is TRBJ1-1 and V is TRBV11-3; D perhaps matches TRBD1 (5 bases). Germline CDR1 SGHNT, CDR2 YENEEA. The CDR3 has 13 residues.